This TCR beta chain was sequenced in a study of response to subunit inactivated influenza vaccine. Points from the study as a whole: Authors suggested each seasonal flu vaccination may recruit only limited numbers of new T cells.

From the RT-PCR reads, TCRdb called clonotypes with MiXCR, one entry per CDR3 protein. The table includes around 470,000 distinct CDR3 sequences, about 7.2% detected once. CDR1 and CDR2 from the germline V gene are SGHDN and FVKESK. Trimming shortened V by 1 base and J by 2 bases, and 9 bases separated the two germline ends. The CDR3 length is 14 residues. In regard to this clonotype: The target antigen is unknown.

This sequence originates from a man aged 50-75 years who received an inactivated influenza vaccine. V is TRBV14 and J is TRBJ2-7; TRBD2 is a possible D gene (6 bases). The starting material was PBMCs from blood, obtained around 25 months after vaccination. The CDR3 sequence: CASSQVGGTYEQYF. The CDR3 coding sequence is TGTGCCAGCAGCCAAGTGGGAGGCACCTACGAGCAGTACTTC.